Shown below are 32 T cell receptor beta chains from a single sample sequenced in a study of blood T cell repertoires in COVID-19. The repertoire was sequenced with immunoSEQ multiplex PCR; TCRdb's copy has only in-frame clones and lacks some. The data show about 59,000 clones, over 70% seen once. Sample: peripheral blood. Every receptor here comes from a woman between 65 and 79 years old with acute or convalescent COVID-19.

The table lists this clone with a few counts. The chain uses TRBV2 and TRBJ2-6; 8 nucleotides line up with TRBD1. The CDR3 totals 17 residues. Germline V gene lookup returns CDR1 SNHLY and CDR2 FYNNEI. Germline trimming cut 4 bases from V and 2 bases from J; bases unmatched to any gene: 7. CDR3 residues: CASSGPRQGPGANVLTF. The CDR3 nucleotides read TGTGCCAGCAGTGGGCCCCGACAGGGGCCTGGGGCCAACGTCCTGACTTTC.

The chain employs TRBV6-6 and TRBJ1-4; possible D gene TRBD1, 5 bases. The V end was cut by 8 bases, the J end by 3 bases, with 16 bases between. Germline V gene sequence: CDR1 MNHNY, CDR2 SVGAGI (reference sequence). There are 15 residues in the CDR3. The CDR3 reads CASVPSQGSNEKLFF. CDR3 sequence (DNA): TGTGCCAGCGTCCCGAGTCAGGGATCTAATGAAAAACTGTTTTTT.

This chain joins TRBV10-1 and TRBJ2-6; D ambiguous. The CDR3 extends over 15 amino acids. The germline CDR1 and CDR2 sequences are WNHNN and SYGVQD (reference sequence). Trimming pared 3 bases from V and 12 bases from J, leaving 18 bases between. The CDR3: CASSETGFGSGVLTF. The CDR3 DNA reads as TGCGCCAGCAGTGAAACCGGGTTCGGTTCCGGCGTCCTGACTTTC.

The J gene is TRBJ2-7, the V gene TRBV6-5; no firm D call. This CDR3 spans 15 amino acids. CDR1 is MNHEY and CDR2 is SVGAGI in the germline V gene. Trimming took off 6 bases at V and 5 bases at J, with 20 bases between the two ends. The CDR3 region has the DNA TGTGCCAGCAGAGGTGGGTGGCAGGCCGCCCACGAGCAGTACTTC. Protein sequence: CASRGGWQAAHEQYF.

This clone appeared a few times. The chain combines TRBV19 with TRBJ1-1, with D perhaps TRBD1 (6 bases). The V gene lost 5 bases and the J gene lost 6 bases, with 13 bases spanning the gap. From germline, CDR1 is LNHDA and CDR2 SQIVND (reference sequence). The length of the CDR3 is 13 residues. The CDR3 loop is CASSSQGRSEAFF. The CDR3 DNA is TGTGCCAGTAGTTCCCAGGGGCGGTCTGAAGCTTTCTTT.

Regarding this clone: It may be a read error: a sequence one base away is much more abundant. The rearrangement joins TRBV6-4 to TRBJ1-1; a weak D match, TRBD1 (6 bases). V lost 5 bases and J lost 1, with 8 bases in between. From germline, CDR1 is MRHNA and CDR2 SNTAGT. This CDR3 contains 13 residues. The CDR3 region has the DNA TGTGCCAGCAGTACACAGGGGAACACTGAAGCTTTCTTT. This sequence encodes CASSTQGNTEAFF.

The V gene is TRBV18, the J gene TRBJ1-4; D not certain. Between the trimmed V and J ends, which lost 3 bases and 5 bases, there was a span of 10 bases. Looked up from germline, CDR1 is KGHSH and CDR2 is LQKENI. There are 14 residues in the CDR3. The CDR3 reads CASSPQDMNEKLFF. CDR3 DNA sequence: TGTGCCAGCTCACCTCAGGATATGAATGAAAAACTGTTTTTT.

This sequence joins TRBV18 and TRBJ2-7; TRBD2 aligns across 13 bases. After removal of 6 bases from V and 4 bases from J, the junction contained 6 bases not matched to a gene. The length of the CDR3 is 15 residues. Germline V gene data show CDR1 as KGHSH and CDR2 as LQKENI. This chain's CDR3 is CASSVGTSGVYEQYV. The CDR3 DNA sequence: TGTGCCAGCTCCGTGGGGACTAGCGGGGTATACGAGCAGTACGTC.

This clone showed up just a few times. The rearrangement uses TRBV7-3 and TRBJ1-1, with 11 nucleotides matching TRBD1. This CDR3 has 14 amino acids. Unmatched junction bases numbered 3, after V lost 3 bases and J lost 6 bases. Looked up from germline, CDR1 is SGHTA and CDR2 is FQGTGA. CDR3 bases: TGTGCCAGCAGCTTTGGACAGGGGGCGGCTGAAGCTTTCTTT. It is translated as CASSFGQGAAEAFF.

CDR3 DNA sequence: TGCGCCAGCAGCGAGGGGGGGATAGGAGAAAAACTGTTTTTT. Protein: CASSEGGIGEKLFF. The V and J genes are TRBV5-1 and TRBJ1-4; TRBD1 is a possible D gene (6 bases). Looked up from germline, CDR1 is SGHRS and CDR2 is YFSETQ. Trimming cost V 4 bases and J 8 bases, with 15 bases left between them. This CDR3 contains 14 residues.

V is TRBV11-2 and J is TRBJ2-3; 16 positions agree with TRBD2. This CDR3 is built from 16 residues. Germline V gene sequence: CDR1 SGHAT, CDR2 FQNNGV. The trim removed 5 bases at V and 13 bases at J, leaving 12 bases unmatched. Here the CDR3 reads CASSLGLAGGPMMKYF. The DNA of the CDR3 is TGTGCCAGCAGCCTGGGACTAGCGGGGGGGCCGATGATGAAGTATTTT. Full variable domain (outside the CDR3, taken from reference TRBV11-2 and TRBJ2-3): EAGVAQSPRYKIIEKRQSVAFWCNPISGHATLYWYQQILGQGPKLLIQFQNNGVVDDSQLPKDRFSAERLKGVDSTLKIQPAKLEDSAVYLCASSLGLAGGPMMKYFGPGTRLTVL.

The rearrangement uses TRBV7-9 and TRBJ1-5, with 7 bases fitting TRBD1. The CDR3 has 14 residues. Germline CDR1 SEHNR, CDR2 FQNEAQ (reference sequence). V was pared by 4 bases and J by 5 bases, with 5 bases of the junction left unmatched. The CDR3 spells CASSSTRGDQPQHF. CDR3 DNA sequence: TGTGCCAGCAGCTCCACCAGGGGGGATCAGCCCCAGCATTTT.

The chain links TRBV4-2 to TRBJ1-3, with D unclear. V lost 0 bases and J 3 bases, leaving 9 bases between the germline ends. Germline CDR1 LGHNA, CDR2 YNFKEQ. This CDR3 has 15 amino acids. The DNA of the CDR3 is TGTGCCAGCAGCCAAGACCACGGGGATGGAAACACCATATATTTT. Translated, it gives CASSQDHGDGNTIYF.

In this sample, this clone turned up a few times. The J gene is TRBJ2-5, the V gene TRBV6-5; tentative D call: TRBD1 (5 bases). CDR3 size: 15 residues. The germline V gene encodes CDR1 MNHEY and CDR2 SVGAGI. The CDR3 nucleotides read TGTGCGTCGCAATCCAGGGCCGCCGCCGTGGAGACCCAGTACTTC. Its protein is CASQSRAAAVETQYF.

The chain employs TRBV3-1 (or the pseudogene TRBV3-2) and TRBJ1-1; unclear D gene. Per the germline V gene, CDR1 is LGHDT and CDR2 is YNNKEL (reference sequence). V lost 4 bases to trimming and J lost 7 bases, with 7 bases between them. The CDR3 contains 11 residues. CDR3 nucleotide sequence: TGTGCCAGCAGCCTGGGCCTTGAAGCTTTCTTT. Translating it yields CASSLGLEAFF.

The V call is TRBV5-1, the J call TRBJ1-2; no clear D gene. The CDR3 length is 13 residues. Germline values: CDR1 SGHRS, CDR2 YFSETQ. The germline V and J ends were trimmed by 1 base and 11 bases, with 15 bases remaining between them. The CDR3 nucleotides read TGCGCCAGCAGCTTGTCATCGGGGTCTGGGTACACCTTC. The encoded protein is CASSLSSGSGYTF.

V usage is TRBV2 and J usage is TRBJ2-5, with 8 positions matching TRBD2. The V gene's germline CDR1 is SNHLY and CDR2 FYNNEI. The CDR3 extends over 14 amino acids. V gave up 3 bases and J gave up 5 bases; unmatched junction bases: 5. CDR3 in amino acids: CASSDRTSIETQYF. The CDR3 DNA follows: TGTGCCAGCAGTGATCGGACTAGCATCGAGACCCAGTACTTC.

The rearrangement links TRBV7-3 to TRBJ1-5; weak D call: TRBD1 (6 bases). The ends were cut back, 5 bases at V and 1 base at J, with 9 bases in the middle. From germline, CDR1 is SGHTA and CDR2 FQGTGA. CDR3 length: 14 residues. CDR3 amino acids: CASSPQGSNQPQHF. CDR3 sequence (DNA): TGTGCCAGCAGCCCTCAGGGGAGCAATCAGCCCCAGCATTTT.

This clone was counted a single time. The chain recombines TRBV6-1 with TRBJ1-3; no reliable D call. This CDR3 spans 13 amino acids. Germline V gives CDR1 MNHNS, CDR2 SASEGT. V was pared by 2 bases and J by 5 bases, with 7 bases between. CDR3 sequence: CASSENRRNTIYF. The CDR3, as DNA: TGTGCCAGCAGTGAAAATCGTAGAAACACCATATATTTT.

For this clone: Additional DNA sequences in this sample encode the identical CDR3. This chain uses TRBV20-1 with TRBJ2-2; 11 nucleotides match TRBD2. Germline loops: CDR1 DFQATT, CDR2 SNEGSKA (reference sequence). The CDR3 spans 17 residues. J lost 4 bases, V lost 3 bases, and 10 bases had no gene match. CDR3 sequence: CSASRGSGGAGTGELFF. The CDR3 DNA reads TGCAGTGCTAGTCGAGGTAGCGGGGGGGCAGGCACCGGGGAGCTGTTTTTT.

The CDR3 spells CSVVTPSLWDTQYF. For the CDR3, the DNA is TGCAGCGTTGTGACTCCTTCTTTATGGGATACGCAGTATTTT. The chain links TRBV29-1 to TRBJ2-3; D unclear. The CDR3 contains 14 residues. Trimming removed 4 bases from V and 6 bases from J, with 17 bases in between. Germline CDR1 reads SQVTM; CDR2 reads ANQGSEA.

This rearrangement joins TRBV4-1 to TRBJ2-7; 7 bases line up with TRBD2. Germline assignment: CDR1 MGHRA and CDR2 YSYEKL. V was pared by 0 bases and J by 2 bases, with 13 bases of the junction left unmatched. This CDR3 contains 18 residues. The CDR3 coding sequence is TGCGCCAGCAGCCAAGAGCCCCACCATTTCGGACTAGCCTACGAGCAGTACTTC. Amino acids: CASSQEPHHFGLAYEQYF.

The rearrangement links TRBV30 to TRBJ1-2, with D maybe TRBD1 (6 bases). Germline V lookup: CDR1 GTSNPN, CDR2 SVGIG (reference sequence). This CDR3 has 12 residues. The V end lost 3 bases, the J end lost 10 bases, and 15 bases lay between the germline ends. The CDR3 region is CAWRRGLVYYTF. The CDR3, as DNA: TGTGCCTGGAGGAGGGGGTTAGTATACTACACCTTC.

The chain couples TRBV6-5 to TRBJ1-6, with D possibly TRBD1 on 5 matching bases. This CDR3 contains 16 residues. V lost 0 bases and J 7 bases, leaving 13 bases between the germline ends. The germline CDR1 and CDR2 sequences are MNHEY and SVGAGI. CDR3 bases: TGTGCCAGCAGTTACTCGCGGGGGTTCGGAAATTCACCCCTCCACTTT. Protein product: CASSYSRGFGNSPLHF.

The chain couples TRBV11-2 to TRBJ2-5, with D possibly matching TRBD2 (5 bases). The length of the CDR3 is 14 residues. V was pared by 0 bases and J by 7 bases, with 12 bases between. CDR1 SGHAT and CDR2 FQNNGV come from the germline V gene. In nucleotides, the CDR3 is TGTGCCAGCAGCTTAGATCTTCTACGGGGGACCCAGTACTTC. Translating gives CASSLDLLRGTQYF.

The chain links TRBV30 to TRBJ1-5; the match to TRBD1 covers 8 bases. The junction had 7 bases not matched to a gene; V was cut back by 2 bases and J by 7 bases. CDR3 length: 14 residues. Germline CDR1 and CDR2: GTSNPN and SVGIG (reference sequence). The CDR3 bases are TGTGCCTGGAGTTATGGACAGGGATCACAGCCCCAGCATTTT. Translation gives CAWSYGQGSQPQHF. Supplemented by reference TRBV30 and TRBJ1-5, the full variable domain reads SQTIHQWPATLVQPVGSPLSLECTVEGTSNPNLYWYRQAAGRGLQLLFYSVGIGQISSEVPQNLSASRPQDRQFILSSKKLLLSDSGFYLCAWSYGQGSQPQHFGDGTRLSIL.

The chain links TRBV2 to TRBJ2-1; no firm D call. Trimming stripped 0 bases from V and 5 bases from J, with 8 bases between. Germline-derived CDR1 and CDR2 are SNHLY and FYNNEI. The CDR3 is 14 amino acids. The CDR3 nucleotides read TGTGCCAGCAGTGAAGCGTCGTCAGACAATGAGCAGTTCTTC. Protein product: CASSEASSDNEQFF.

This chain joins TRBV5-5 and TRBJ1-5; D unresolved. There are 12 residues in the CDR3. V lost 4 bases and J 9 bases, leaving 11 bases between the germline ends. Germline CDR1 reads SGHKS; CDR2 reads YYEKEE (reference sequence). The CDR3 DNA reads as TGTGCCAGCAGCACTCCGGGTCGGCCCCAGCATTTT. Its protein is CASSTPGRPQHF.

The rearrangement links TRBV27 to TRBJ1-1, with TRBD1 identical over 8 bases. Germline V gene sequence: CDR1 MNHEY, CDR2 SMNVEV (reference sequence). Losses at the gene ends were 6 bases for V and 0 bases for J; bases not matched to a gene: 24. This CDR3 comprises 21 residues. The CDR3 loop reads CASSRTSRYGQGFGVNTEAFF. CDR3 sequence (DNA): TGTGCCAGCAGCCGAACTTCACGATATGGACAGGGATTTGGCGTGAACACTGAAGCTTTCTTT.

The chain recombines TRBV27 with TRBJ2-1; TRBD2 aligns across 13 bases. CDR3 length: 17 amino acids. The germline V gene encodes CDR1 MNHEY and CDR2 SMNVEV (reference sequence). After removal of 5 bases from V and 5 bases from J, the junction contained 9 bases not matched to a gene. The CDR3 bases are TGTGCCAGCAGTGGTTGGACTAGCGGGGGAACGGACAATGAGCAGTTCTTC. Translating it yields CASSGWTSGGTDNEQFF.

This clone occurred once. The chain uses TRBV18 and TRBJ1-1, with a tentative D call TRBD1 (5 bases). This CDR3 has 16 residues. Per germline, CDR1 KGHSH and CDR2 LQKENI. V gave up 3 bases and J gave up 1 base, with 15 bases separating them. The CDR3 region is CASSPRLWGENTEAFF. In nucleotides, the CDR3 is TGTGCCAGCTCACCCCGTTTATGGGGGGAGAACACTGAAGCTTTCTTT.

The rearrangement joins TRBV12-5 to TRBJ1-6; D gene unclear. This CDR3 has 15 residues. Germline-derived CDR1 and CDR2 are LGHNT and FRNRAP. Trimming stripped 1 base from V and 10 bases from J, with 14 bases between. CDR3 sequence: CASGLAGGGGSPLHF. CDR3 DNA sequence: TGTGCTAGTGGTTTGGCGGGAGGAGGTGGCTCACCCCTCCACTTT.